The 5 T cell receptor beta chains reported below all come from one sample, sequenced in a study of T cell repertoires in cytomegalovirus infection. TCRdb analysed the reads with MiXCR anew, one entry per CDR3 protein. The profile shows some 160,000 distinct CDR3 sequences, roughly 17% of them singletons. Source material: CD8+ T cells from PBMCs. These receptor sequences come from a human donor in good health (CMV status not recorded). Some clones in this sample may be carry-over from other donors' samples.

This clonotype occurred a few times. The chain uses TRBV28 and TRBJ2-1; tentatively, D is TRBD1 or TRBD2 (7 bases each). With 5 bases removed from V and 8 bases from J, the gap between germline ends came to 19 bases. The CDR3 totals 15 residues. CDR1 is MDHEN and CDR2 is SYDVKM in the germline V gene. This chain's CDR3 is CASSPGEGARDEQFF. The DNA of the CDR3 is TGTGCCAGCAGTCCTGGGGAGGGGGCGAGGGATGAGCAGTTCTTC.

This chain joins TRBV5-5 and TRBJ2-1; the D gene is possibly TRBD2 (5 bases). CDR3 length: 12 residues. Germline V lookup: CDR1 SGHKS, CDR2 YYEKEE (reference sequence). Trimming shortened V by 4 bases and J by 10 bases, and 12 bases separated the two germline ends. The CDR3 DNA is TGTGCCAGCAGCGCCGACTACCGAGAGCAGTTCTTC. Translated, it gives CASSADYREQFF.

The sample holds one count of this clonotype. The genes are TRBV11-2 and TRBJ2-3; no firm D call. V was clipped by 2 bases and J by 1 base, with 4 bases between them. Germline V CDR1 and CDR2: SGHAT, FQNNGV. This CDR3 has 13 amino acids. The CDR3 loop reads CASSLIRTDTQYF. CDR3 in DNA: TGTGCCAGCAGCTTAATTCGCACAGATACGCAGTATTTT. Drawing the rest from reference TRBV11-2 and TRBJ2-3, the complete variable domain is EAGVAQSPRYKIIEKRQSVAFWCNPISGHATLYWYQQILGQGPKLLIQFQNNGVVDDSQLPKDRFSAERLKGVDSTLKIQPAKLEDSAVYLCASSLIRTDTQYFGPGTRLTVL.

The gene calls are TRBV12-3 or TRBV12-4 and TRBJ2-1; D might be TRBD1 (5 bases). The ends were cut back, 5 bases at V and 12 bases at J, with 14 bases in the middle. The CDR3 is made up of 12 amino acids. CDR3 coding DNA: TGTGCCAGCAGTCTAGACAGAAAGGGGCAGTTCTTC. Protein sequence: CASSLDRKGQFF.

The V and J genes are TRBV6-2 or TRBV6-3 and TRBJ1-2; no reliable D call. The CDR3 has 14 residues. Per the germline V gene, CDR1 is MNHEY and CDR2 is SVGEGT. The V and J ends lost 0 bases and 4 bases respectively, with 9 bases between them. CDR3 DNA: TGTGCCAGCAGTTACTCGCCCGGTTTCTATGGCTACACCTTC. It specifies CASSYSPGFYGYTF.